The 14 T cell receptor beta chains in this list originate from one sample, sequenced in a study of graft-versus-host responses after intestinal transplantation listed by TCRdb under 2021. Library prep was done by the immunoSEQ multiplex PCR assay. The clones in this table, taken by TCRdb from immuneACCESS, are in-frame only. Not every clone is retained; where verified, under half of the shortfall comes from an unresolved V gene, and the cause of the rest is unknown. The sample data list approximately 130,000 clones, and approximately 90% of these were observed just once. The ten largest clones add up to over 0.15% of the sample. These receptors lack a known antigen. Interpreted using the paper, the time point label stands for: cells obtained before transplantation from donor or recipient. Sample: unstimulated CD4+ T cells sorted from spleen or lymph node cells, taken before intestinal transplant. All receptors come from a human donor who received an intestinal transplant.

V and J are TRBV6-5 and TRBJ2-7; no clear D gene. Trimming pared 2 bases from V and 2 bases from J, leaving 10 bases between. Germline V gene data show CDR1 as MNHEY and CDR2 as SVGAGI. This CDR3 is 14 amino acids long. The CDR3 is CASSYGNPTYEQYF. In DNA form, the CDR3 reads TGTGCCAGCAGTTACGGTAACCCCACCTACGAGCAGTACTTC.

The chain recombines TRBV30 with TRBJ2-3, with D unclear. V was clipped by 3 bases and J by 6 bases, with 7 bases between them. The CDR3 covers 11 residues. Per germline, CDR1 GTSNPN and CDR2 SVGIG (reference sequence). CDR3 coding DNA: TGTGCCTGGAGGGATTTGGATACGCAGTATTTT. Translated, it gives CAWRDLDTQYF.

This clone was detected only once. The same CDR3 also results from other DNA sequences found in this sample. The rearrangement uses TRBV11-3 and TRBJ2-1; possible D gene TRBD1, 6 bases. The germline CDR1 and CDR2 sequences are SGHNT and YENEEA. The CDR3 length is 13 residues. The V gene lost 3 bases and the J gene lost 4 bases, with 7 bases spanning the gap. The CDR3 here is CASSLQGYNEQFF. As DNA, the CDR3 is TGTGCCAGCAGCTTGCAGGGGTACAATGAGCAGTTCTTC.

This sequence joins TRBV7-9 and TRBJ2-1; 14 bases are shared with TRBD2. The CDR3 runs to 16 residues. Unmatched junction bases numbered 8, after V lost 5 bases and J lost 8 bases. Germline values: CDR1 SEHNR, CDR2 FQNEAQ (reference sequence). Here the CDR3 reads CASSIGLAGGRDEQFF. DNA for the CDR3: TGTGCCAGCAGCATCGGACTAGCGGGGGGAAGGGATGAGCAGTTCTTC.

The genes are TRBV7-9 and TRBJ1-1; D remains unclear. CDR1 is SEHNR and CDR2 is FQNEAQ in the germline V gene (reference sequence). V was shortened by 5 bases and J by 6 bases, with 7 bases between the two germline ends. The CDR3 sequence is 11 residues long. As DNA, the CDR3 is TGTGCCAGCAGCAGCCGTTCTGAAGCTTTCTTT. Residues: CASSSRSEAFF.

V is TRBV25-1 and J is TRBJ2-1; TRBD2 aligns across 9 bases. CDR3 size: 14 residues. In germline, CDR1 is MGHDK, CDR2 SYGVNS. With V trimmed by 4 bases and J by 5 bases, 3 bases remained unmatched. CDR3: CASSVAGVNNEQFF. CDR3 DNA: TGTGCCAGCAGTGTAGCGGGGGTTAACAATGAGCAGTTCTTC.

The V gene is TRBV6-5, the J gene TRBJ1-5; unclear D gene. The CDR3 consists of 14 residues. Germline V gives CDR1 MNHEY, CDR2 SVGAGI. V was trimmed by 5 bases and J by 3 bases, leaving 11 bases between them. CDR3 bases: TGTGCCAGCAGTGTTTTGCCCGTCAATCAGCCCCAGCATTTT. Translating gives CASSVLPVNQPQHF.

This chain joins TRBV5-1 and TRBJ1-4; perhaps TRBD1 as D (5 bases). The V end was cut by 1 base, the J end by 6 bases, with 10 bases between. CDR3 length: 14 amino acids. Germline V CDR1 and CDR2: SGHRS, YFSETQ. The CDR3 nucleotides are TGCGCCAGCAGCTTGAGTAGGGGAGATGAAAAACTGTTTTTT. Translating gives CASSLSRGDEKLFF.

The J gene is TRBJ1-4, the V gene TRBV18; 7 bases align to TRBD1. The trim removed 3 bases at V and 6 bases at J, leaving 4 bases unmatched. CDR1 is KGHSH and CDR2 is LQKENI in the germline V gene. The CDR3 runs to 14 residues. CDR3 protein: CASSPTGRDEKLFF. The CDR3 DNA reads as TGTGCCAGCTCACCGACAGGGAGGGATGAAAAACTGTTTTTT.

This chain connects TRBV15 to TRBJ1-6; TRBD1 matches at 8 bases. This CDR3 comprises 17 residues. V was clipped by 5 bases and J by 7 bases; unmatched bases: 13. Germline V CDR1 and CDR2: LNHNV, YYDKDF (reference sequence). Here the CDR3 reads CATSRSFGQGINSPLHF. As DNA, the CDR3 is TGTGCCACCAGCCGTTCTTTCGGACAGGGTATAAATTCACCCCTCCACTTT. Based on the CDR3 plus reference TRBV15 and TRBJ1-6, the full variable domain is DAMVIQNPRYQVTQFGKPVTLSCSQTLNHNVMYWYQQKSSQAPKLLFHYYDKDFNNEADTPDNFQSRRPNTSFCFLDIRSPGLGDTAMYLCATSRSFGQGINSPLHFGNGTRLTVT.

The CDR3 DNA reads TGTGCCATCAGGGAAGGACAGGATTCACCCCTCCACTTT. This encodes CAIREGQDSPLHF. This chain uses TRBV10-3 with TRBJ1-6; TRBD1 aligns across 7 bases. Unmatched junction bases numbered 4, after V lost 6 bases and J lost 8 bases. CDR1 and CDR2 (germline): ENHRY, SYGVKD. This CDR3 spans 13 amino acids.

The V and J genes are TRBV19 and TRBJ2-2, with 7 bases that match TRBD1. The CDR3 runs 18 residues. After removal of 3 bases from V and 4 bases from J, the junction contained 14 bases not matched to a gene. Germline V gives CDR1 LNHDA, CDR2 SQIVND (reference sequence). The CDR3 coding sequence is TGTGCCAGTAGTATGGAGCCCACCGAGACAGGGATCACCGGGGAGCTGTTTTTT. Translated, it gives CASSMEPTETGITGELFF.

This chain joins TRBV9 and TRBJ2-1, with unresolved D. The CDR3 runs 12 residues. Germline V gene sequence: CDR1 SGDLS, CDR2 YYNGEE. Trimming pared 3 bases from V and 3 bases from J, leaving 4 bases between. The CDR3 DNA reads TGTGCCAGCAGCGGGTTCTACAATGAGCAGTTCTTC. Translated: CASSGFYNEQFF.

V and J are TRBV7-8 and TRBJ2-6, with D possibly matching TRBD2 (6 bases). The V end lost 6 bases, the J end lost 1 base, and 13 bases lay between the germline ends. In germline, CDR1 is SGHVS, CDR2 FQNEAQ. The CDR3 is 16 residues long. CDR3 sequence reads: CASSPEGRSGANVLTF. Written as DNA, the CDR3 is TGTGCCAGCAGTCCGGAGGGTCGATCTGGGGCCAACGTCCTGACTTTC.